This T cell receptor (beta chain) was observed in a study of blood T cells in healthy people across ages. Comment on this clonotype: Antigen unknown.

Sample-barcoded 5' priming and a J-beta primer mix drove a second PCR of about 6 to 12 cycles. Every molecule of cDNA carried a tag from a template-switch adaptor with 12 random nucleotides. From the 5' RACE reads, TCRdb called clonotypes with MiXCR, one entry per CDR3 protein. The repertoire holds about 830,000 distinct CDR3 sequences, with roughly 50% as singletons. Individuals who donated were healthy Caucasians from Russia aged 6 to 90. A minimum of 7 million PBMCs was isolated per sample. V gave up 3 bases and J gave up 10 bases; unmatched junction bases: 9. The CDR3 totals 14 residues. Germline values: CDR1 DFQATT, CDR2 SNEGSKA (reference sequence). Study results and caveats: With age, beta diversity per million T cells declined roughly linearly, significantly by about 40.

The chain links TRBV20-1 to TRBJ2-1; 10 nucleotides align to TRBD2. The sequenced material came from blood. The sequence derives from a man in his thirties or forties in good health. This CDR3 is CSARLAGGSNEQFF. CDR3 DNA: TGCAGTGCTAGGTTAGCGGGAGGTTCCAACGAGCAGTTCTTC.